This T cell receptor (beta chain) was captured in a study of molecular identifiers for immune sequencing clone quantification. Previously published methods and listed TCR primers were used for the bulk TCR libraries. TCRdb passed the PCR reads through MiXCR, listing each CDR3 protein once. The sample includes about 500,000 distinct CDR3 sequences, about 26% of them seen just once. Using a CD8+CD4-CCR7+CD45RA+ phenotype, naive CD8 T cells were sorted. Only a few counts were recorded for this clonotype. Germline values: CDR1 PRHDT, CDR2 FYEKMQ (reference sequence). The CDR3 totals 15 residues. Germline trimming cut 0 bases from V and 7 bases from J; bases unmatched to any gene: 8.

Sample: naive CD8+ T cells from blood, with Jurkat cell RNA spiked in. Subset of the sample: FACS-sorted CD8+CD4-CCR7+CD45RA+ naive T cells. The chain combines TRBV13 with TRBJ2-7, with TRBD2 matching over 8 bases. This TCR was recovered from a human donor in good health. Some libraries in this study had Jurkat cell RNA spiked in. The CDR3 nucleotides read TGTGCCAGCAGCTTAGGGTCCCTAGCGGGTCAGGAGCAGTACTTC. Translating it yields CASSLGSLAGQEQYF.